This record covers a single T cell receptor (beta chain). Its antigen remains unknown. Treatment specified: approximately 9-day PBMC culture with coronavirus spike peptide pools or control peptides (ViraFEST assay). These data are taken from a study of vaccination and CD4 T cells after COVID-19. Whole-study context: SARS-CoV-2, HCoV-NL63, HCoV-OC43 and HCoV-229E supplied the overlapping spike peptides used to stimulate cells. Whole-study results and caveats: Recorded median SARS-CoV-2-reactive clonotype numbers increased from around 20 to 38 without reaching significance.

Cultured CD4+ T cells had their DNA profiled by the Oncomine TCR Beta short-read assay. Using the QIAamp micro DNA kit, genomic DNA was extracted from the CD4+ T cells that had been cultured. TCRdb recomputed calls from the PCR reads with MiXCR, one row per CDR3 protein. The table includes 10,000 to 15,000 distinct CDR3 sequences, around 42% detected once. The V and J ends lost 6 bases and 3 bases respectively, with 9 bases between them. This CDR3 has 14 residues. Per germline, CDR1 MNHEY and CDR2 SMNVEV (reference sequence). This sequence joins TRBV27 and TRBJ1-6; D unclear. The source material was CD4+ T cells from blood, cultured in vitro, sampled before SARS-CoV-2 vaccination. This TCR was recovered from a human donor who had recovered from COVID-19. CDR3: CASRSDLYNSPLHF. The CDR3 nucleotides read TGTGCCAGCAGATCTGACCTCTATAATTCACCCCTCCACTTT.